These 18 T cell receptor beta chains share one sample of origin, sequenced in a study of blood T cell repertoires in COVID-19. Produced via immunoSEQ multiplex PCR; TCRdb's table is partial and in-frame only. The sample records approximately 250,000 clones, 83% being singletons. The sample taken for sequencing was peripheral blood. The source of these receptors is a human donor in a cohort sampled during active COVID-19.

CDR3 region: CASSADRIYEQYF. CDR3 DNA sequence: TGCGCCAGCAGTGCGGACAGAATCTACGAGCAGTACTTC. The V gene is TRBV10-2, the J gene TRBJ2-7, with D perhaps matching TRBD1 (6 bases). Germline V CDR1 and CDR2: WSHSY, SAAADI. CDR3 length: 13 amino acids. Trimming removed 4 bases at V and 3 bases at J, with 10 bases between.

The chain combines TRBV9 with TRBJ1-3; no clear D. Trimming pared 4 bases from V and 0 bases from J, leaving 14 bases between. The CDR3 sequence is 16 residues long. CDR1 SGDLS and CDR2 YYNGEE come from the germline V gene. The CDR3 DNA is TGTGCCAGCAGCCCCCGAACTTTCGACTCTGGAAACACCATATATTTT. This encodes CASSPRTFDSGNTIYF. Full variable domain (outside the CDR3, taken from reference TRBV9 and TRBJ1-3): DSGVTQTPKHLITATGQRVTLRCSPRSGDLSVYWYQQSLDQGLQFLIQYYNGEERAKGNILERFSAQQFPDLHSELNLSSLELGDSALYFCASSPRTFDSGNTIYFGEGSWLTVV.

The chain links TRBV19 to TRBJ1-1; 7 nucleotides agree with TRBD1. Unmatched junction bases numbered 4, after V lost 5 bases and J lost 1 base. The CDR3 has 14 amino acids. Germline assignment: CDR1 LNHDA and CDR2 SQIVND (reference sequence). The CDR3, as DNA: TGTGCCAGTAGTGTGGGACAGCCGAACACTGAAGCTTTCTTT. It translates to CASSVGQPNTEAFF. The complete variable domain, with remaining parts taken from reference TRBV19 and TRBJ1-1, reads DGGITQSPKYLFRKEGQNVTLSCEQNLNHDAMYWYRQDPGQGLRLIYYSQIVNDFQKGDIAEGYSVSREKKESFPLTVTSAQKNPTAFYLCASSVGQPNTEAFFGQGTRLTVV.

This clone occurred once. This chain uses TRBV9 with TRBJ2-7; 9 positions agree with TRBD1. The germline V gene has CDR1 SGDLS and CDR2 YYNGEE. This CDR3 is built from 14 residues. V lost 0 bases and J lost 6; bases outside the gene matches: 4. The CDR3 coding sequence is TGTGCCAGCAGCGTAGGGGACAGGGTCGGCGAGCAGTACTTC. This codes for CASSVGDRVGEQYF.

This chain joins TRBV5-1 and TRBJ2-1, with D perhaps TRBD1 (5 bases). The CDR3 has 15 amino acids. Germline assignment: CDR1 SGHRS and CDR2 YFSETQ. Trimming took 2 bases from V and 5 from J, leaving 14 bases between them. The CDR3 protein is CASSFGRVLDNEQFF. The CDR3 nucleotides are TGCGCCAGCAGCTTCGGCAGGGTTCTTGACAATGAGCAGTTCTTC.

The J gene is TRBJ1-5, the V gene TRBV10-2, with a weak D call TRBD1 (6 bases). Germline CDR1 and CDR2: WSHSY and SAAADI. The CDR3 runs to 16 residues. The V end lost 2 bases, the J end lost 1 base, and 12 bases lay between the germline ends. CDR3 sequence reads: CASSEAQGPSNQPQHF. The CDR3 nucleotides are TGCGCCAGCAGTGAGGCCCAGGGGCCGAGCAATCAGCCCCAGCATTTT.

This clone was seen many times. The same CDR3 also results from other DNA sequences found in this sample. The chain has TRBV6-5 and TRBJ1-2; 10 bases are shared with TRBD1. The CDR3 sequence is 16 residues long. CDR1 and CDR2 from the germline V gene are MNHEY and SVGAGI. Trimming took 0 bases from V and 2 from J; bases not matched to a gene: 3. The CDR3 here is CASSYSRTGGNYGYTF. CDR3 in DNA: TGTGCCAGCAGTTACTCGAGGACAGGGGGAAACTATGGCTACACCTTC.

The chain uses TRBV7-2 and TRBJ2-7; D is ambiguous. CDR3 length equals 14 residues. Germline-derived CDR1 and CDR2 are SGHTA and FQGNSA. V lost 5 bases, J lost 2 bases, and 13 bases lay in between. The CDR3 spells CASSPSYTTYEQYF. Here the CDR3 DNA reads TGTGCCAGCAGCCCATCCTATACTACCTACGAGCAGTACTTC.

V usage is TRBV6-1 and J usage is TRBJ2-5; 10 bases are shared with TRBD2. After removal of 4 bases from V and 5 bases from J, the junction contained 10 bases not matched to a gene. Per the germline V gene, CDR1 is MNHNS and CDR2 is SASEGT. CDR3 length: 16 residues. The CDR3 DNA reads TGTGCCAGCAGTGTCCAAGCGGGGGGGCGAACGGAGACCCAGTACTTC. Its protein product is CASSVQAGGRTETQYF.

The chain has TRBV3-1 (or the pseudogene TRBV3-2) and TRBJ1-5; D gene unclear. Germline V gene sequence: CDR1 LGHDT, CDR2 YNNKEL (reference sequence). CDR3 length: 13 amino acids. The ends were cut back, 0 bases at V and 5 bases at J, with 5 bases in the middle. CDR3 DNA: TGTGCCAGCAGCCAAGATTCCGATCAGCCCCAGCATTTT. Translation gives CASSQDSDQPQHF.

The chain uses TRBV3-1 (or the pseudogene TRBV3-2) and TRBJ2-2, with 8 bases identical to TRBD2. The CDR3 length is 15 residues. CDR1 is LGHDT, CDR2 YNNKEL, per germline (reference sequence). V was pared by 3 bases and J by 7 bases, with 7 bases of the junction left unmatched. The chain's CDR3 is CASSQNSGAGGELFF. CDR3 nucleotide sequence: TGTGCCAGCAGCCAGAATAGCGGGGCGGGCGGGGAGCTGTTTTTT.

V gene TRBV30 combines with J gene TRBJ1-1; 8 nucleotides align to TRBD1. V shed 5 bases, J shed 2 bases, and the junction held 4 bases outside the gene matches. Per the germline V gene, CDR1 is GTSNPN and CDR2 is SVGIG (reference sequence). This CDR3 spans 13 amino acids. CDR3 in amino acids: CAWDRGVNTEAFF. The DNA for the CDR3 is TGTGCCTGGGACAGGGGTGTTAACACTGAAGCTTTCTTT.

In the case of this clone: Other DNA sequences in this specimen translate into the identical CDR3. V usage is TRBV9 and J usage is TRBJ2-5, with D possibly being TRBD2 (5 bases). The CDR3 covers 13 residues. The germline V gene has CDR1 SGDLS and CDR2 YYNGEE. Trimming took 1 base from V and 5 from J, leaving 9 bases between them. Here the CDR3 DNA reads TGTGCCAGCAGCGTATCCGGGGTGGAGACCCAGTACTTC. Protein: CASSVSGVETQYF.

J is TRBJ2-3 and V is TRBV9, with 10 bases fitting TRBD2. After removal of 8 bases from V and 6 bases from J, the junction contained 6 bases not matched to a gene. CDR3 size: 13 residues. Germline CDR1 is SGDLS and CDR2 is YYNGEE. CDR3 amino acids: CASSQAGGDTQYF. The CDR3 DNA sequence: TGTGCCAGTTCCCAAGCGGGGGGGGATACGCAGTATTTT. Full variable domain (missing parts from reference TRBV9 and TRBJ2-3): DSGVTQTPKHLITATGQRVTLRCSPRSGDLSVYWYQQSLDQGLQFLIQYYNGEERAKGNILERFSAQQFPDLHSELNLSSLELGDSALYFCASSQAGGDTQYFGPGTRLTVL.

As to this clone: Within the sample, other DNA sequences also encode this same CDR3. The chain carries TRBV18 and TRBJ2-2; 9 bases match TRBD2. Trimming at V came to 3 bases and at J to 1 base, leaving 3 bases not matched to a gene. Germline CDR1 reads KGHSH; CDR2 reads LQKENI. This CDR3 contains 16 residues. The CDR3 DNA reads TGTGCCAGCTCACCGAGACTAGCGGAGAACACCGGGGAGCTGTTTTTT. Its protein is CASSPRLAENTGELFF.

The CDR3 DNA reads TGTGCCAGCAGCCAAGGGACAGGGGGTTGGCAGCCCCAGCATTTT. It is translated as CASSQGTGGWQPQHF. V is TRBV3-1 (or the pseudogene TRBV3-2) and J is TRBJ1-5; 10 bases are shared with TRBD1. The CDR3 sequence is 15 residues long. Germline CDR1 and CDR2: LGHDT and YNNKEL (reference sequence). The V segment lost 1 base and the J segment 7 bases; nucleotides outside the gene matches: 4.

J is TRBJ1-4 and V is TRBV27; D not certain. V lost 6 bases and J lost 8, with 13 bases in between. The CDR3 covers 13 residues. Per germline, CDR1 MNHEY and CDR2 SMNVEV (reference sequence). CDR3 sequence (DNA): TGTGCCAGCAGGCCATTCGGAGGAGAAAAACTGTTTTTT. Its translation is CASRPFGGEKLFF.

The gene calls are TRBV27 and TRBJ2-3; D remains unclear. CDR3 length equals 14 residues. Per germline, CDR1 MNHEY and CDR2 SMNVEV (reference sequence). V was trimmed by 3 bases and J by 1 base, leaving 8 bases between them. CDR3 in DNA: TGTGCCAGCAGTTTTTGGCAGGGCACAGATACGCAGTATTTT. Its translation is CASSFWQGTDTQYF.